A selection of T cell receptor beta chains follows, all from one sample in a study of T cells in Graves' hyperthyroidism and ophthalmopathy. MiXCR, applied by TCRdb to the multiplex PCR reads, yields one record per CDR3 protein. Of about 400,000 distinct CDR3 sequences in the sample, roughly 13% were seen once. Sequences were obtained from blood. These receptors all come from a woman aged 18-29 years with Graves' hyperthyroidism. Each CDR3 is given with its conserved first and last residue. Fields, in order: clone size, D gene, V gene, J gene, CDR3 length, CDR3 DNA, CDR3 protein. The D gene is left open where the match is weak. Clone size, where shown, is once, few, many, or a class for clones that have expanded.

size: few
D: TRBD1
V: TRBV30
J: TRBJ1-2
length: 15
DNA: TGTGCCTGGAGTGAGGGCAGGGGGATAATCTATGGCTACACCTTC
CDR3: CAWSEGRGIIYGYTF

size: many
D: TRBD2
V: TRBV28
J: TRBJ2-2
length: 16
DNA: TGTGCCAGCAGTTTGCCCAGCGGGAGAGCACCGGTGGAGCTGTTTTTT
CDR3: CASSLPSGRAPVELFF

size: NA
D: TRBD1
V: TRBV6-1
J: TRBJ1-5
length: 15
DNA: TGTGCCAGCAGTTCCAGGGACAGGGCCAATCAGCCCCAGCATTTT
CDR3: CASSSRDRANQPQHF

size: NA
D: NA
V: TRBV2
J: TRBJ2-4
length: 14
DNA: TGTGCCAGCAACGTGGGAGTGAACAAAAACATTCAGTACTTC
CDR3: CASNVGVNKNIQYF

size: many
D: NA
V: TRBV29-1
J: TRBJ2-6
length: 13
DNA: TGCAGCGTTGACATCTCTGGGGCCAACGTCCTGACTTTC
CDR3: CSVDISGANVLTF

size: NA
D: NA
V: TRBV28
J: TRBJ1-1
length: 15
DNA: TGTGCCAGCAGTTTGAACCTCGGACGGGCCACTGAAGCTTTCTTT
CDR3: CASSLNLGRATEAFF

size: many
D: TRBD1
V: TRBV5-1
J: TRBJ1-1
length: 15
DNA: TGCGCCAGCAGCTCAGGACAGGGAGGAGGCACTGAAGCTTTCTTT
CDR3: CASSSGQGGGTEAFF

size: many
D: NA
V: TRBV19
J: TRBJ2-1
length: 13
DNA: TGTGCCAGTAGTGTCCTTGGAGGGCTTGAGCAGTTCTTC
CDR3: CASSVLGGLEQFF

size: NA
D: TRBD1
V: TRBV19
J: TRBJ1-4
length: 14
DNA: TGTGCCAGTAGCAACAGGGGCGGCAATGAAAAACTGTTTTTT
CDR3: CASSNRGGNEKLFF

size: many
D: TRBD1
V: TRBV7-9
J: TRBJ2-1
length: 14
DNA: TGTGCCAGCAGCTTATCGGACAGGATGGGTGAGCAGTTCTTC
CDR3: CASSLSDRMGEQFF

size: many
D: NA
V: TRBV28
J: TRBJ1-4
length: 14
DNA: TGTGCCAGCAGCTTAGGAGGGGGGCGTGAAAAACTGTTTTTT
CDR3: CASSLGGGREKLFF

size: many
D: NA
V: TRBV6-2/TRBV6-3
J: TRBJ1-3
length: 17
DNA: TGTGCCAGCAGCTTGTCGTTCTCCCGGGGCATTGGAAACACCATATATTTT
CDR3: CASSLSFSRGIGNTIYF

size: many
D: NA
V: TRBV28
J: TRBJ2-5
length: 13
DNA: TGTGCCAGCAGTGTACCGCGGATAGAGACCCAGTACTTC
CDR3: CASSVPRIETQYF

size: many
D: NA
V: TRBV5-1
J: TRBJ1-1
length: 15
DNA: TGCGCCAGCAGCGGCGAGGAATACTTGAACACTGAAGCTTTCTTT
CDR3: CASSGEEYLNTEAFF

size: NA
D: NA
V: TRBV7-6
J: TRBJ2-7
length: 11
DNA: TGTGCCAGCAGCGCCCAGGGAGAGCAGTACTTC
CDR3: CASSAQGEQYF

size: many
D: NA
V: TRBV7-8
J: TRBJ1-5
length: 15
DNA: TGTGCCAGCAGCTTTAGGGGGTTCGGCAATCAGCCCCAGCATTTT
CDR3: CASSFRGFGNQPQHF

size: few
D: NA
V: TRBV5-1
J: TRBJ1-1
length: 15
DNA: TGCGCCAGCAGCTTGGGGGGGGCGGGATACACTGAAGCTTTCTTT
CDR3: CASSLGGAGYTEAFF

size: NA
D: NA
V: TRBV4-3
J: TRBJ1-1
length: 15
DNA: TGCGCCAGCAGCCAAAGAACAGGAGTATTTACTGAAGCTTTCTTT
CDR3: CASSQRTGVFTEAFF

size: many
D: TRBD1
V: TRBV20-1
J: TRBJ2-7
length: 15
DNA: TGCAGTGCTACCCCACCGGGACAGGGTAGCGACGAGCAGTACTTC
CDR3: CSATPPGQGSDEQYF

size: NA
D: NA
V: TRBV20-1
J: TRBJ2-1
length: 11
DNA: TGCAGTGCTAGTGGAGGAAATGAGCAGTTCTTC
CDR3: CSASGGNEQFF

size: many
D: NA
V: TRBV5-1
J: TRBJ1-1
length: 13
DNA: TGCGCCAGCAGCTTGGGAAGGGGGTTTGAAGCTTTCTTT
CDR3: CASSLGRGFEAFF

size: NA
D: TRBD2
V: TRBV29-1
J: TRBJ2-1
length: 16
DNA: TGCAGCGTTGAAGATCCCGCGGGAGAAGCGCACAATGAGCAGTTCTTC
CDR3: CSVEDPAGEAHNEQFF

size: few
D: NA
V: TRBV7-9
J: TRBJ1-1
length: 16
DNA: TGTGCCAGCAGCCACCTCGGCGTCAAACGGGGCACTGAAGCTTTCTTT
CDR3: CASSHLGVKRGTEAFF

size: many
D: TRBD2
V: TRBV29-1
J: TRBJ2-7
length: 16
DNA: TGCAGCGCCCAAGGGCTAGCGGGAGGAGGGTCCTACGAGCAGTACTTC
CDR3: CSAQGLAGGGSYEQYF

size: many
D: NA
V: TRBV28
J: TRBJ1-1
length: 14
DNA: TGTGCCAGCAGCCATGGGAGTAGAGGGACTGAAGCTTTCTTT
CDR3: CASSHGSRGTEAFF

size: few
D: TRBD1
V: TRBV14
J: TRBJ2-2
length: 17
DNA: TGTGCCAGCAGCCAAGGGATCCGGACAGGGGGAGGCGGGGAGCTGTTTTTT
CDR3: CASSQGIRTGGGGELFF

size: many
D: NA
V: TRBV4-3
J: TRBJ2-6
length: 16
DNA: TGCGCCAGCAGCCAAGACAGTTTCTCTGGGGCCAACGTCCTGACTTTC
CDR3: CASSQDSFSGANVLTF

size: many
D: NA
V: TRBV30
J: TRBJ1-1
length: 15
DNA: TGTGCCTGGAGTGACAGGACGGGGGGGAACACTGAAGCTTTCTTT
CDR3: CAWSDRTGGNTEAFF

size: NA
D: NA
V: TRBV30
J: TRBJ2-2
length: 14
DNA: TGTGCCTGGAGTAGCAGCCTTAAAACCGGGGAGCTGTTTTTT
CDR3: CAWSSSLKTGELFF

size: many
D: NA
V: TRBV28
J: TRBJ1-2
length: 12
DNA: TGTGCCGCAAATTCAAGGGGGTCTGGCTACACCTTC
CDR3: CAANSRGSGYTF

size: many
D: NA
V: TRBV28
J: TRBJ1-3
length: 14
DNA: TGTGCCAGCACAATAGGGACCTCTGGAAACACCATATATTTT
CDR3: CASTIGTSGNTIYF

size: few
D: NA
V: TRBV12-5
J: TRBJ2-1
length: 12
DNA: TGTGCTAGTGGTTTGGTAGTTAATGAGCAGTTCTTC
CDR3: CASGLVVNEQFF

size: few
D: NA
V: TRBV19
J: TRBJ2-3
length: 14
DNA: TGTGCCAGTAGTTCTAGCGCATTCACAGATACGCAGTATTTT
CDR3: CASSSSAFTDTQYF

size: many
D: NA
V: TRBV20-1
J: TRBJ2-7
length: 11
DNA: TGCAGTGCTGGCAGGGGCTACGAGCAGTACTTC
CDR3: CSAGRGYEQYF

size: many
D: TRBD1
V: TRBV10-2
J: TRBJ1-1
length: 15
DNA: TGCGCCAGCAGTAACACGGGACAGTTGAACACTGAAGCTTTCTTT
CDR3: CASSNTGQLNTEAFF

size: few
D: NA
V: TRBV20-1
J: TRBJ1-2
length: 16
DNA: TGCAGTGCTAGAGGGGGCGTTAGGGGGAGTAGCTATGGCTACACCTTC
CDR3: CSARGGVRGSSYGYTF